The 22 T cell receptor beta chains below all came from one sample that was sequenced in a study of T cell repertoires in cytomegalovirus infection. Which antigens these TCRs recognize remains unknown. TCRdb reanalysed the reads using MiXCR and keeps one entry per CDR3 protein. Of hundreds of thousands of distinct CDR3 sequences listed, 31% are singletons. The sample here was cultured CD8+ T cells from PBMCs, taken from culture after CMV antigen stimulation. These receptors were collected from a human donor in good health (CMV status not recorded). Some clones in this sample may be carry-over from other donors' samples.

J is TRBJ2-1 and V is TRBV27; 12 nucleotides agree with TRBD2. The germline V gene encodes CDR1 MNHEY and CDR2 SMNVEV (reference sequence). After removal of 4 bases from V and 8 bases from J, the junction contained 6 bases not matched to a gene. The length of the CDR3 is 15 residues. The CDR3 spells CASSSSSGGADEQFF. DNA for the CDR3: TGTGCCAGCAGTTCATCTAGCGGGGGGGCCGATGAGCAGTTCTTC.

This clonotype has only a few counts. The chain recombines TRBV6-5 with TRBJ2-5, with D perhaps assigned TRBD1 or TRBD2 (5 bases each). The CDR3 totals 15 residues. Germline V gives CDR1 MNHEY, CDR2 SVGAGI. V was shortened by 0 bases and J by 4 bases, with 12 bases between the two germline ends. CDR3 protein: CASSYSPSGGETQYF. The CDR3 DNA reads TGTGCCAGCAGTTACTCTCCTTCTGGGGGAGAGACCCAGTACTTC.

This clonotype was seen only a few times. This chain joins TRBV7-2 and TRBJ2-1, with no clear D. The CDR3 has 15 amino acids. Trimming stripped 5 bases from V and 1 base from J, with 12 bases between. Germline V gives CDR1 SGHTA, CDR2 FQGNSA. The CDR3 region has the DNA TGTGCCAGCAGCCCTCCGACACTATCCTACAATGAGCAGTTCTTC. As protein: CASSPPTLSYNEQFF.

This clonotype has a single count. CDR3 amino acids: CATSSGPEAFF. CDR3 in DNA: TGTGCCACCAGTTCAGGGCCTGAAGCTTTCTTT. The chain is built from TRBV24-1 and TRBJ1-1; a possible D gene is TRBD1 (5 bases). CDR1 is KGHDR and CDR2 is SFDVKD in the germline V gene. CDR3 length equals 11 residues. Trimming took 6 bases from V and 6 from J, leaving 7 bases between them.

The table lists this clonotype with a few counts. This sequence joins TRBV7-9 and TRBJ1-1, with a weak D call TRBD1 (6 bases). V was clipped by 5 bases and J by 6 bases, with 22 bases between them. Germline CDR1 SEHNR, CDR2 FQNEAQ (reference sequence). This CDR3 has 16 amino acids. This CDR3 is CASSTTTQGFNPEAFF. In DNA form, the CDR3 reads TGTGCCAGCAGCACGACAACGCAGGGGTTTAACCCTGAAGCTTTCTTT.

V usage is TRBV24-1 and J usage is TRBJ2-1; 8 bases agree with TRBD1. Per the germline V gene, CDR1 is KGHDR and CDR2 is SFDVKD. J gave up 7 bases and V 4 bases, and 14 bases lay outside the gene matches. The CDR3 length is 17 residues. The CDR3 loop is CATSEPSGGHGLNEQFF. The CDR3 DNA follows: TGTGCCACCAGTGAGCCCTCAGGGGGCCATGGCCTGAATGAGCAGTTCTTC.

The chain combines TRBV12-3 or TRBV12-4 with TRBJ2-3; 10 nucleotides agree with TRBD1. The CDR3 has 15 amino acids. V dropped 6 bases and J dropped 5; count of bases not matched to a gene: 8. CDR3 bases: TGTGCCAGCAGCCCCGGGACAGGGGATAGAGATACGCAGTATTTT. Protein sequence: CASSPGTGDRDTQYF.

This chain joins TRBV7-9 and TRBJ2-5, with D uncertain. Per germline, CDR1 SEHNR and CDR2 FQNEAQ (reference sequence). There are 14 residues in the CDR3. V shed 5 bases and J shed 7 bases, with 17 bases lying between them. CDR3 loop: CASSPLGQYGTQYF. As DNA, the CDR3 is TGTGCCAGCAGCCCCCTCGGTCAGTACGGGACCCAGTACTTC.

The chain couples TRBV6-6 to TRBJ2-1; the D gene is possibly TRBD1 (5 bases). The CDR3 runs to 14 residues. V lost 7 bases and J lost 0, with 10 bases in between. The germline V gene has CDR1 MNHNY and CDR2 SVGAGI (reference sequence). The CDR3 DNA is TGTGCCAGCACCTCCCAGGGCTCCTACAATGAGCAGTTCTTC. Its protein is CASTSQGSYNEQFF.

The rearrangement joins TRBV10-1 to TRBJ1-6; D gene ambiguous. Per the germline V gene, CDR1 is WNHNN and CDR2 is SYGVQD (reference sequence). Trimming removed 3 bases at V and 8 bases at J, with 11 bases between. The CDR3 extends over 14 amino acids. CDR3 DNA sequence: TGCGCCAGCAGTGATTGGAGAACGGATTCACCCCTCCACTTT. Translation gives CASSDWRTDSPLHF.

This clonotype was counted a few times. The rearrangement links TRBV28 to TRBJ1-3; TRBD1 might be the D (5 bases). This CDR3 region has 15 residues. Looked up from germline, CDR1 is MDHEN and CDR2 is SYDVKM. The germline V and J ends were trimmed by 5 bases and 0 bases, with 11 bases remaining between them. As DNA, the CDR3 is TGTGCCAGCAGTCGCAGGGTGTCCTCTGGAAACACCATATATTTT. Protein: CASSRRVSSGNTIYF. Variable domain in full (rest from reference TRBV28 and TRBJ1-3): DVKVTQSSRYLVKRTGEKVFLECVQDMDHENMFWYRQDPGLGLRLIYFSYDVKMKEKGDIPEGYSVSREKKERFSLILESASTNQTSMYLCASSRRVSSGNTIYFGEGSWLTVV.

V usage is TRBV4-1 and J usage is TRBJ2-5; D is possibly TRBD1 (5 bases). The CDR3 consists of 15 residues. Germline loops: CDR1 MGHRA, CDR2 YSYEKL. Deletions cut 0 bases from V and 5 bases from J, with 13 bases between. The CDR3 protein is CASSQEPQGWETQYF. For the CDR3, the DNA is TGCGCCAGCAGCCAAGAACCCCAGGGTTGGGAGACCCAGTACTTC.

The chain links TRBV9 to TRBJ2-1, with 15 positions matching TRBD2. Germline V lookup: CDR1 SGDLS, CDR2 YYNGEE. The junction had 4 bases not matched to a gene; V was cut back by 4 bases and J by 8 bases. The CDR3 consists of 15 residues. The CDR3 sequence: CASSIGTSGGYEQFF. CDR3 DNA: TGTGCCAGCAGCATAGGGACTAGCGGGGGGTATGAGCAGTTCTTC.

This chain uses TRBV4-1 with TRBJ2-5; 8 bases are a match to TRBD2. Trimming removed 1 base from V and 2 bases from J; junction bases left unmatched: 3. Germline V lookup: CDR1 MGHRA, CDR2 YSYEKL. The CDR3 runs 15 residues. CDR3 DNA: TGCGCCAGCAGCCAAGTAGCGGGGAGACAAGAGACCCAGTACTTC. It translates to CASSQVAGRQETQYF.

In this sample, this clonotype turned up a few times. The chain is built from TRBV6-1 and TRBJ2-2; D is uncertain. The germline V gene has CDR1 MNHNS and CDR2 SASEGT. The CDR3 is 12 residues long. The ends were cut back, 7 bases at V and 8 bases at J, with 11 bases in the middle. The CDR3 nucleotides are TGTGCCAGCAAACCACTGCGGGGGGAGCTGTTTTTT. Protein sequence: CASKPLRGELFF.

The chain recombines TRBV3-1 with TRBJ2-1; D remains ambiguous. Germline loops: CDR1 LGHDT, CDR2 YNNKEL (reference sequence). Trimming took 4 bases from V and 9 from J, leaving 16 bases between them. CDR3 size: 14 residues. The CDR3 loop reads CASSLDRALAEQFF. The DNA of the CDR3 is TGTGCCAGCAGCCTGGACCGCGCTTTAGCTGAGCAGTTCTTC.

This clonotype was counted between two and nine times. The chain links TRBV7-9 to TRBJ1-2; D not resolved. CDR1 is SEHNR and CDR2 is FQNEAQ in the germline V gene (reference sequence). V dropped 5 bases and J dropped 4 bases, with 11 bases sitting between them. This CDR3 has 13 residues. This CDR3 reads CASSDEEGYGYTF. CDR3 bases: TGTGCCAGCAGCGACGAGGAGGGCTATGGCTACACCTTC.

Notes on this clonotype: This may be a read error, as it is one base from a much larger clone. The chain carries TRBV7-1 and TRBJ2-1, with D unresolved. TRBV7-1 is an open reading frame whose function is uncertain. The CDR3 totals 17 residues. V shed 3 bases and J shed 6 bases, with 21 bases lying between them. The CDR3 region is CASSSYPGRSSLNEQFF. CDR3 sequence (DNA): TGTGCCAGCAGCTCGTATCCCGGACGGTCAAGTCTCAATGAGCAGTTCTTC.

For this clonotype: This likely comes from a read error, as the CDR3 has no conserved phenylalanine or tryptophan at its end. This sequence joins TRBV12-5 and TRBJ2-7, with D unclear. Trimming stripped 6 bases from V and 3 bases from J, with 12 bases between. CDR1 and CDR2 (germline): LGHNT, FRNRAP. The CDR3 sequence is 13 residues long. The CDR3 reads CASGSGANYEQYC. Here the CDR3 DNA reads TGTGCTAGTGGGTCCGGAGCGAACTACGAGCAGTACTGC.

The rearrangement links TRBV19 to TRBJ2-5; no clear D. The CDR3 runs to 14 residues. Germline lookup yields CDR1 LNHDA and CDR2 SQIVND (reference sequence). The V end lost 0 bases, the J end lost 4 bases, and 9 bases lay between the germline ends. CDR3 coding DNA: TGTGCCAGTAGTATAGATCGGGTGGGAGAGACCCAGTACTTC. This encodes CASSIDRVGETQYF.

In this sample, this clonotype turned up many times. The rearrangement uses TRBV4-1 and TRBJ2-5; D might be TRBD2 (6 bases). CDR1 is MGHRA and CDR2 is YSYEKL in the germline V gene. The CDR3 contains 15 residues. Trimming took 1 base from V and 5 from J, leaving 14 bases between them. The CDR3 coding sequence is TGCGCCAGCAGCCAAGTCGTGGGGGGTCGGGAGACCCAGTACTTC. Its translation is CASSQVVGGRETQYF.

The gene calls are TRBV12-3 or TRBV12-4 and TRBJ1-4; weak D call: TRBD1 (5 bases). This CDR3 spans 16 amino acids. The ends were cut back, 7 bases at V and 7 bases at J, with 22 bases in the middle. The CDR3: CASNNRPETVGEKLFF. The CDR3 DNA sequence: TGTGCCAGCAACAATCGTCCGGAGACAGTGGGTGAAAAACTGTTTTTT.